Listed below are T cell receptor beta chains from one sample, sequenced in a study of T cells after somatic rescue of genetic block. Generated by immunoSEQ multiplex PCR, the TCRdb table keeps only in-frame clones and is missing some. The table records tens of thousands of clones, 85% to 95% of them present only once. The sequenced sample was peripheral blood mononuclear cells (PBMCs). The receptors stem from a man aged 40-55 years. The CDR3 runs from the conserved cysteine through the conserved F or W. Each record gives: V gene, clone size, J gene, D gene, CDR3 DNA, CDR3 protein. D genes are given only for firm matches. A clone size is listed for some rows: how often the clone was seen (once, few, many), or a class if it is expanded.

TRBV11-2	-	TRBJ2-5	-	TGTGCCAGCAGCCCCAGTCCCGAGACCCAGTACTTC	CASSPSPETQYF
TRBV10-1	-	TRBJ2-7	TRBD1	TGCGCCAGCAGTAGGGGACAGGGAGTTACCGCTGCCGAGCAGTACTTC	CASSRGQGVTAAEQYF
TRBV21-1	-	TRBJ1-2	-	TGTGCCAGCAGGGGTTTGCCTGAACGAATATGGGGCTACACCTTC	CASRGLPERIWGYTF
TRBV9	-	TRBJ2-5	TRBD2	TGTGCCAGCAGCGTATTGGCGGGGGAAGTAGAGACCCAGTACTTC	CASSVLAGEVETQYF
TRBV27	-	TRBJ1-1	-	TGTGCCAGCAGTTTGTTCGTGAACACTGAAGCTTTCTTT	CASSLFVNTEAFF
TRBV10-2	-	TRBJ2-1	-	TGCGCCACCTACCCTGGCCTACAGGGCAATGAGCAGTTCTTC	CATYPGLQGNEQFF
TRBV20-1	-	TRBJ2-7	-	TGCAGTGCTAGTGGTAACGAGCAGTACTTC	CSASGNEQYF
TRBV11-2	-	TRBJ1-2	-	TGTGCCAGCAGCTCGCTCACGGCCTGGCAGCACTATGGCTACACCTTC	CASSSLTAWQHYGYTF
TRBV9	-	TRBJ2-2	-	TGTGCCAGCAGCGTAGGAGGAGAAACCGGGGAGCTGTTTTTT	CASSVGGETGELFF
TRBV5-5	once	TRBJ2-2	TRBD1	TGTGCCAGCAGCTTTTTAGGGGGCGGCGGCACCGGGGAGCTGTTTTTT	CASSFLGGGGTGELFF
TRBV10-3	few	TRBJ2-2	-	TGTGCCATCAGTGTGACGGACCCGACCAACACCGGGGAGCTGTTTTTT	CAISVTDPTNTGELFF
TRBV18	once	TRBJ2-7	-	TGTGCCAGCTCACCAAGCCTCGAGCAGTACTTC	CASSPSLEQYF
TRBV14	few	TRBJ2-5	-	TGTGCCAGCAGCCAAAGCCAAACAGGGATACTACGTGAGACCCAGTACTTC	CASSQSQTGILRETQYF
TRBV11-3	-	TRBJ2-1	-	TGTGCCAGCAGCGGGCAGACTTACAATGAGCAGTTCTTC	CASSGQTYNEQFF
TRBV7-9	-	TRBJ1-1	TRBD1	TGTGCCAGCAGTCAGGGGGCACTGGGTGAAGCTTTCTTT	CASSQGALGEAFF
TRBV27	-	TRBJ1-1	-	TGTGCCAGCAGTTTATCTCGGCAGGGCGTCGCTTTCTTT	CASSLSRQGVAFF
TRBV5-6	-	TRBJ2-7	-	TGTGCCAGCAGCGCAAGACTAGACTCCTACGAGCAGTACTTC	CASSARLDSYEQYF
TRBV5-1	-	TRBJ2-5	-	TGCGCCAGCAGCGGCAGGAATCAAGAGACCCAGTACTTC	CASSGRNQETQYF
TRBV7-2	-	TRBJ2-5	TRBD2	TGTGCCAGCAGCCTGGGACTAGCAGGCGAGACCCAGTACTTC	CASSLGLAGETQYF
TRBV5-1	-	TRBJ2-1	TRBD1	TGCGCCAGCAGCTTGGCCGCGGGAAGGACAGGGGAGAATGAGCAGTTCTTC	CASSLAAGRTGENEQFF
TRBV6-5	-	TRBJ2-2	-	TGTGCCAGCAGCAGCTACAAAAACACCGGGGAGCTGTTTTTT	CASSSYKNTGELFF
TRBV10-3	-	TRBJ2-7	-	TGTGCCATCAGTGAGACGGTGGAGTACGAGCAGTACTTC	CAISETVEYEQYF
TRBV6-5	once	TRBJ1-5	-	TGTGCCAGCAGCCTACAGGGTCAGCTAAATCAGCCCCAGCATTTT	CASSLQGQLNQPQHF
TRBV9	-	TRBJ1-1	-	TGTGCCAGCAGCGTAGTGACGGGGGAAGCCACTGAAGCTTTCTTT	CASSVVTGEATEAFF
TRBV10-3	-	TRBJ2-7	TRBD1	TGTGCCATCAGGGCAGGACAGGGCCCCTACGAGCAGTACTTC	CAIRAGQGPYEQYF
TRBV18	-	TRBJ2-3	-	TGTGCCAGCTCACCACCGTTGAAGGGGCAGGGGACAGATACGCAGTATTTT	CASSPPLKGQGTDTQYF
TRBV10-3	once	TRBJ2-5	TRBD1	TGTGCCATCAGTGAGCCCTCCAGGGGGCGTCGAGAGACCCAGTACTTC	CAISEPSRGRRETQYF
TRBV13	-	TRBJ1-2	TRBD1	TGTGCCAGCAGCTCCAGGACAGGGTCCACGGAATATGGCTACACCTTC	CASSSRTGSTEYGYTF
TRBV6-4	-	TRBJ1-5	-	TGTGCCAGCAGGACGGGGTCTTTTTTGAGCAATCAGCCCCAGCATTTT	CASRTGSFLSNQPQHF
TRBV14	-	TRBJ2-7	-	TGTGCCAGCAGCCACTATCTGGGCGGTAGCTCCTACGAGCAGTACTTC	CASSHYLGGSSYEQYF
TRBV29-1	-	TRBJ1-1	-	TGCAGCGTTGAAGACGGGGGGCTGAACACTGAAGCTTTCTTT	CSVEDGGLNTEAFF
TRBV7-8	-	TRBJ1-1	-	TGTGCCAGCAGCTTACTGGGATTGAACACTGAAGCTTTCTTT	CASSLLGLNTEAFF
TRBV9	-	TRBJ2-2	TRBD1	TGTGCCAGCAGCCCCATCTGGGACAGTAGATACACCGGGGAGCTGTTTTTT	CASSPIWDSRYTGELFF
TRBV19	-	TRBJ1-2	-	TGTGCCAGTAGTACAGGAATCGGGGACTATGGCTACACCTTC	CASSTGIGDYGYTF
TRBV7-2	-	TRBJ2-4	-	TGTGCCAGCAGCTTATCTACGGGAACTCAGTACTTC	CASSLSTGTQYF
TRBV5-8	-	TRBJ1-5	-	TGTGCCAGCAGAAGCTGGGACCATCAGCCCCAGCATTTT	CASRSWDHQPQHF
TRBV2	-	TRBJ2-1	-	TGTGCCAGCAGTGTTAACGGGTACAATGAGCAGTTCTTC	CASSVNGYNEQFF
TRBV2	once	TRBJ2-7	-	TGTGCCAGCAGCCGGCAGGCCTACGAGCAGTACTTC	CASSRQAYEQYF
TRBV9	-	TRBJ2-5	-	TGTGCCAGCAGCAGACGACTAGGCCAAGAGACCCAGTACTTC	CASSRRLGQETQYF
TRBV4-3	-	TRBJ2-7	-	TGCGCCAGCAGCCCCGGGGTCGGTTCCTACGAGCAGTACTTC	CASSPGVGSYEQYF
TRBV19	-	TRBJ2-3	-	TGTGCCAGTAGTATTGTTTGGGGGACAAGGGGCGAGACGCAGTATTTT	CASSIVWGTRGETQYF
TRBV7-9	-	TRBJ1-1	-	TGTGCCAGCAGCTTAGGCGGTTCCGGGAACACTGAAGCTTTCTTT	CASSLGGSGNTEAFF
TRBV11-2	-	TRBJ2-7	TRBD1	TGTGCCAGCAGCTTAGCGCTGCCAGGGGGCTTCTACGAGCAGTACTTC	CASSLALPGGFYEQYF
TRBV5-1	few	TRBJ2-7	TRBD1	TGCGCCAGCAGCTCGGGGACAGCCAACTCTCGGGAGCAGTACTTC	CASSSGTANSREQYF
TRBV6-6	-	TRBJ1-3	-	TGTGCCAGCAGTTACTCGTCGGCCTCTGGAAACACCATATATTTT	CASSYSSASGNTIYF
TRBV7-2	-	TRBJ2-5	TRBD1	TGTGCCAGCGGGACAGGGGCGATTCAAGAGACCCAGTACTTC	CASGTGAIQETQYF
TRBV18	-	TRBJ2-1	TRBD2	TGTGCCAGCTCACCACTTGCTCGCGGGGGGGCTAACAATGAGCAGTTCTTC	CASSPLARGGANNEQFF